Presented here are 20 T cell receptor beta chains from one specimen sequenced in a study of regulatory T cells in long-lasting Graves disease. With iRepertoire HTBI primers and Arm-PCR of CDR3 regions, TCR beta libraries were built. One entry per CDR3 protein results from TCRdb running MiXCR on the multiplex PCR reads. The sample contains more than 400,000 distinct CDR3 sequences, roughly 16% of which appear only once. Time point defined: newly diagnosed GD, antithyroid drugs for less than 3 months. Making the TCR library involved RNA that had been extracted from PBMCs. This sample also appeared in a second study, on T cells in Graves' hyperthyroidism and ophthalmopathy.

The sequencing here drew on peripheral blood mononuclear cells (PBMCs), taken at new diagnosis, from a patient treated with antithyroid drugs. The source is a man aged 35 to 55 with Graves disease.

The chain combines TRBV6-1 with TRBJ2-7; 7 positions match TRBD1. The V gene's germline CDR1 is MNHNS and CDR2 SASEGT. V dropped 4 bases and J dropped 3; count of bases not matched to a gene: 3. This CDR3 region has 13 residues. CDR3 sequence: CASSVGQLYEQYF. The CDR3 coding sequence is TGTGCCAGCAGTGTGGGACAGCTCTACGAGCAGTACTTC.

At least ten counts were recorded for this clonotype. The chain has TRBV28 and TRBJ2-7; TRBD1 is a possible D gene (5 bases). The CDR3 extends over 14 amino acids. From germline, CDR1 is MDHEN and CDR2 SYDVKM. V was cut by 1 base and J by 4 bases, with 11 bases left in between. CDR3 region: CASSLLGQLYEQYF. For the CDR3, the DNA is TGTGCCAGCAGTTTATTGGGGCAACTTTACGAGCAGTACTTC.

This sequence joins TRBV7-9 and TRBJ2-1, with 10 bases that match TRBD1. Trimming cost V 8 bases and J 5 bases; bases outside gene matches: 18. The V gene's germline CDR1 is SEHNR and CDR2 FQNEAQ (reference sequence). The CDR3 spans 18 residues. This chain's CDR3 is CASPRVVGGQGSNNEQFF. The CDR3 nucleotides read TGTGCCAGCCCCCGAGTTGTTGGGGGACAGGGGAGCAACAATGAGCAGTTCTTC.

The V call is TRBV24-1, the J call TRBJ2-7, with a tentative D call TRBD1 (6 bases). The germline V and J ends were trimmed by 9 bases and 0 bases, with 11 bases remaining between them. Per the germline V gene, CDR1 is KGHDR and CDR2 is SFDVKD. CDR3 length equals 13 residues. CDR3: CATAGDGSYEQYF. For the CDR3, the DNA is TGTGCCACCGCAGGGGACGGCTCCTACGAGCAGTACTTC.

CDR3 residues: CSAKGRRLNEQFF. DNA of the CDR3: TGCAGTGCTAAGGGCCGCCGACTCAATGAGCAGTTCTTC. The V call is TRBV20-1, the J call TRBJ2-1; D uncertain. The CDR3 consists of 13 residues. The germline V and J ends were trimmed by 4 bases and 6 bases, with 13 bases remaining between them. Germline CDR1 reads DFQATT; CDR2 reads SNEGSKA (reference sequence).

This clonotype was observed many times. This chain joins TRBV28 and TRBJ1-4; no definite D call. The V gene's germline CDR1 is MDHEN and CDR2 SYDVKM. Trimming removed 3 bases at V and 8 bases at J, with 13 bases between. The length of the CDR3 is 14 residues. The CDR3 coding sequence is TGTGCCAGCAGTTTCCAGACTCCGGGGGAAAAACTGTTTTTT. As protein: CASSFQTPGEKLFF.

The chain links TRBV6-1 to TRBJ2-5; D perhaps matches TRBD1 (8 bases). The CDR3 has 12 amino acids. Per germline, CDR1 MNHNS and CDR2 SASEGT. Trimming cost V 6 bases and J 7 bases, with 12 bases left between them. The CDR3 region has the DNA TGTGCCAGCAGAAACAGGGGGGGGACCCAGTACTTC. Translation gives CASRNRGGTQYF.

At least ten counts were recorded for this clonotype. V and J are TRBV6-2 or TRBV6-3 and TRBJ2-7; TRBD2 is a possible D gene (5 bases). CDR1 MNHEY and CDR2 SVGEGT come from the germline V gene. V was pared by 5 bases and J by 0 bases, with 17 bases between. This CDR3 is built from 16 residues. CDR3 nucleotides: TGTGCCAGCAGTGAAGGAAAGGTAGCGTCCTCCTACGAGCAGTACTTC. Encoded protein: CASSEGKVASSYEQYF.

This clonotype was counted ten times or more. V and J are TRBV2 and TRBJ2-7; 10 bases align to TRBD2. Looked up from germline, CDR1 is SNHLY and CDR2 is FYNNEI. There are 12 residues in the CDR3. V trimming: 8 bases; J trimming: 5 bases; junction bases outside the gene matches: 3. The DNA of the CDR3 is TGTGCCAGCGTACTAGCGGGGAACGAGCAGTACTTC. As protein: CASVLAGNEQYF.

At least ten counts were recorded for this clonotype. The chain links TRBV7-9 to TRBJ2-6; 8 nucleotides align to TRBD1. The V and J ends lost 5 bases and 0 bases, in that order; junction bases with no gene match: 9. In germline, CDR1 is SEHNR, CDR2 FQNEAQ (reference sequence). The length of the CDR3 is 18 residues. CDR3 nucleotide sequence: TGTGCCAGCAGCGTAGGACAGGGACTTGGCTCTGGGGCCAACGTCCTGACTTTC. This encodes CASSVGQGLGSGANVLTF.

This clonotype came up once. Given a much more abundant clone one base away, this may be a read error. The rearrangement links TRBV27 to TRBJ2-7; D is unclear. Germline loops: CDR1 MNHEY, CDR2 SMNVEV (reference sequence). CDR3 length: 13 amino acids. V shed 8 bases and J shed 3 bases, with 14 bases lying between them. The chain's CDR3 is CASQTPGVYEQYF. In DNA form, the CDR3 reads TGTGCCAGCCAAACTCCGGGTGTCTACGAGCAGTACTTC.

J is TRBJ2-3 and V is TRBV18; 10 nucleotides agree with TRBD1. The CDR3 has 15 amino acids. J was trimmed by 7 bases and V by 0 bases; bases with no gene match: 4. Germline CDR1 and CDR2: KGHSH and LQKENI. CDR3 nucleotides: TGTGCCAGCTCACCACCCGGACAGGGGGTGTATACGCAGTATTTT. Its translation: CASSPPGQGVYTQYF.

This clonotype was observed a handful of times. This chain uses TRBV5-1 with TRBJ2-4; D possibly corresponds to TRBD2 (5 bases). The CDR3 is made up of 16 amino acids. Deletions cut 4 bases from V and 7 bases from J, with 21 bases between. CDR1 is SGHRS, CDR2 YFSETQ, per germline. CDR3 residues: CASSPPGRGRGNIQYF. For the CDR3, the DNA is TGCGCCAGCAGCCCTCCGGGCCGAGGAAGAGGGAACATTCAGTACTTC.

Many counts were recorded for this clonotype. The chain is built from TRBV5-1 and TRBJ1-1, with TRBD1 as a possible D gene (6 bases). V lost 5 bases and J lost 3, with 14 bases in between. Germline V lookup: CDR1 SGHRS, CDR2 YFSETQ. This CDR3 is built from 14 residues. The CDR3, as DNA: TGCGCCAGCAGTTTCTCACAGGGCTACACTGAAGCTTTCTTT. This gives the protein CASSFSQGYTEAFF.

In the case of this clonotype: A single base separates this from a much larger clone, so it may be a read error. This chain joins TRBV10-2 and TRBJ2-5, with D hard to call. The germline V gene has CDR1 WSHSY and CDR2 SAAADI. The CDR3 runs to 11 residues. The CDR3 reads CTSSEMETQYF. The CDR3 region has the DNA TGCACCAGCAGTGAGATGGAGACCCAGTACTTC.

The V gene is TRBV12-3 or TRBV12-4, the J gene TRBJ2-7; 8 positions agree with TRBD1. Trimming at V came to 6 bases and at J to 5 bases, leaving 3 bases not matched to a gene. There are 12 residues in the CDR3. The CDR3 reads CASSIQGDEQYF. In DNA form, the CDR3 reads TGTGCCAGCAGCATACAGGGGGACGAGCAGTACTTC.

In its sample, this clonotype was seen many times. The CDR3 end shows no conserved phenylalanine or tryptophan, and so a read error is likely. The chain carries TRBV2 and TRBJ1-1, with TRBD1 as a possible D gene (5 bases). CDR1 and CDR2 (germline): SNHLY, FYNNEI. CDR3 size: 15 residues. The ends were cut back, 5 bases at V and 1 base at J, with 14 bases in the middle. CDR3 DNA: TGTGCCAGCAGTTTGCAGGGTCTAGGGAACACTGAAGCTTTCCTT. Encoded protein: CASSLQGLGNTEAFL.

Written as DNA, the CDR3 is TGCAGTGCTAGAGCGGGAGGGCCCTACAATGAGCAGTTCTTC. Translating gives CSARAGGPYNEQFF. V usage is TRBV20-1 and J usage is TRBJ2-1; 8 bases map to TRBD2. The CDR3 length is 14 residues. Germline V lookup: CDR1 DFQATT, CDR2 SNEGSKA (reference sequence). V lost 1 base, J lost 2 bases, and 1 base stayed unmatched.

This rearrangement joins TRBV3-1 to TRBJ2-7, with 7 positions matching TRBD1. Germline loops: CDR1 LGHDT, CDR2 YNNKEL (reference sequence). This CDR3 is 16 amino acids long. V lost 2 bases and J lost 3; bases outside the gene matches: 10. CDR3 in amino acids: CASSQPDRAGIYEQYF. As DNA, the CDR3 is TGTGCCAGCAGCCAACCCGACAGGGCCGGGATCTACGAGCAGTACTTC.

This chain connects TRBV28 to TRBJ2-5; TRBD2 agrees at 9 bases. CDR3 length: 20 residues. Germline V CDR1 and CDR2: MDHEN, SYDVKM. V dropped 6 bases and J dropped 2; count of bases not matched to a gene: 22. This chain's CDR3 is CASRGWTVTSGTYPQETQYF. The CDR3 bases are TGTGCCAGCAGAGGATGGACCGTGACTAGCGGAACTTACCCTCAAGAGACCCAGTACTTC.